The 22 T cell receptor beta chains given below trace back to one sample, sequenced in a study of T cells in Graves' hyperthyroidism and ophthalmopathy. TCR beta CDR3 regions were amplified from RNA. TCR CDR3 underwent first-round RT-PCR with the HTBI primer set. Using its own MiXCR run on the multiplex PCR reads, TCRdb lists one record per CDR3 protein. This sample has hundreds of thousands of distinct CDR3 sequences; just under 20% occur once, and the top ten carry about 50%. Sequenced input: blood. These receptor sequences come from a man aged 35 to 55 with Graves' ophthalmopathy.

About this clonotype itself: A much larger clone lies a single base off, so this may be a read error. This rearrangement joins TRBV12-3 or TRBV12-4 to TRBJ1-2, with D uncertain. The CDR3 loop spans 12 amino acids. The CDR3 region is CASSSMNYGCTF. DNA of the CDR3: TGTGCCAGCAGTTCCATGAACTATGGCTGCACCTTC.

J is TRBJ2-7 and V is TRBV5-6; D remains unclear. The V end was cut by 3 bases, the J end by 8 bases, with 12 bases between. Per germline, CDR1 SGHDT and CDR2 YYEEEE. The CDR3 runs 12 residues. The CDR3 bases are TGTGCCAGCAGCTCCCTAGAGTGGCAGCAGTACTTC. Protein: CASSSLEWQQYF.

A few counts support this clonotype. The CDR3 reads CASSTGTRGGYEQYF. CDR3 in DNA: TGTGCCAGCAGTACCGGGACTCGGGGGGGCTACGAGCAGTACTTC. This sequence joins TRBV5-6 and TRBJ2-7; 8 nucleotides agree with TRBD2. CDR1 and CDR2 from the germline V gene are SGHDT and YYEEEE. The V segment lost 5 bases and the J segment 3 bases; nucleotides outside the gene matches: 10. This CDR3 is 15 amino acids long.

The chain has TRBV5-6 and TRBJ2-2, with 7 bases fitting TRBD1. CDR3 length: 15 residues. Germline V CDR1 and CDR2: SGHDT, YYEEEE. The V and J ends lost 3 bases and 3 bases, in that order; junction bases with no gene match: 5. CDR3 coding DNA: TGTGCCAGCAGCTCTACAGGGGTGGACACCGGGGAGCTGTTTTTT. Translating it yields CASSSTGVDTGELFF. Full variable domain (rest looked up from reference TRBV5-6 and TRBJ2-2): DAGVTQSPTHLIKTRGQQVTLRCSPKSGHDTVSWYQQALGQGPQFIFQYYEEEERQRGNFPDRFSGHQFPNYSSELNVNALLLGDSALYLCASSSTGVDTGELFFGEGSRLTVL.

Worth noting for this clonotype: A read error is possible here, since a much larger clone lies one base away. For the CDR3, the DNA is TGTGCCAGCGCCCGGGGATTTTACTACGAGCAGTACTTC. Protein: CASARGFYYEQYF. The rearrangement links TRBV12-3 or TRBV12-4 to TRBJ2-7; tentative D call: TRBD2 (5 bases). The ends were cut back, 8 bases at V and 3 bases at J, with 14 bases in the middle. This CDR3 is built from 13 residues.

This clonotype was detected a few times. The rearrangement links TRBV4-1 to TRBJ2-5, with TRBD1 matching over 7 bases. V was pared by 4 bases and J by 1 base, with 3 bases of the junction left unmatched. Germline-derived CDR1 and CDR2 are MGHRA and YSYEKL. The CDR3 is 14 residues long. The DNA for the CDR3 is TGCGCCAGCAGCCGAGAGGGGGCCCAAGAGACCCAGTACTTC. Translation: CASSREGAQETQYF.

This clonotype was found many times. The gene calls are TRBV12-3 or TRBV12-4 and TRBJ2-2, with 14 bases aligning to TRBD2. The V gene end was trimmed by 6 bases and the J gene end by 5 bases; junction bases not matched to a gene: 8. The CDR3 is made up of 17 amino acids. CDR3 DNA sequence: TGTGCCAGCAGACGACTAGCGGGAGGGCCAGGGACCGGGGAGCTGTTTTTT. The encoded protein is CASRRLAGGPGTGELFF.

This clonotype was recorded at least ten times. This chain joins TRBV7-2 and TRBJ2-5, with 16 nucleotides matching TRBD2. The length of the CDR3 is 19 residues. V dropped 5 bases and J dropped 2; count of bases not matched to a gene: 11. Germline V gene sequence: CDR1 SGHTA, CDR2 FQGNSA. CDR3 in amino acids: CASSRSGGGLAGGQETQYF. The CDR3 DNA follows: TGTGCCAGCAGCCGGAGTGGGGGGGGACTAGCGGGAGGGCAAGAGACCCAGTACTTC.

In the case of this clonotype: The junction shows a germline mismatch at one end, possibly a read error. V gene TRBV6-2 or TRBV6-3 combines with J gene TRBJ2-7, with D possibly TRBD2 on 6 matching bases. In germline, CDR1 is MNHEY, CDR2 SVGEGT. The CDR3 consists of 15 residues. CDR3 amino acids: CASNYFGGTMGEQYF. In DNA form, the CDR3 reads TGTGCCAGCAATTACTTTGGCGGGACGATGGGCGAGCAGTACTTC.

J is TRBJ2-7 and V is TRBV7-9; 10 bases match TRBD1. CDR3 size: 15 residues. From germline, CDR1 is SEHNR and CDR2 FQNEAQ (reference sequence). V shed 4 bases, J shed 5 bases, and the junction held 8 bases outside the gene matches. The CDR3: CASSSPGQGFNEQYF. CDR3 bases: TGTGCCAGCAGCTCGCCGGGACAGGGGTTCAACGAGCAGTACTTC. The full variable domain, its missing parts supplied by reference TRBV7-9 and TRBJ2-7, is DTGVSQNPRHKITKRGQNVTFRCDPISEHNRLYWYRQTLGQGPEFLTYFQNEAQLEKSRLLSDRFSAERPKGSFSTLEIQRTEQGDSAMYLCASSSPGQGFNEQYFGPGTRLTVT.

This clonotype came up many times. The chain has TRBV12-3 or TRBV12-4 and TRBJ1-1, with a possible D match to TRBD1 (5 bases). Deletions cut 6 bases from V and 6 bases from J, with 17 bases between. There are 14 residues in the CDR3. In DNA form, the CDR3 reads TGTGCCAGCAGGCCGGGACCGCCTCAGGCTGAAGCTTTCTTT. Its protein product is CASRPGPPQAEAFF.

The rearrangement links TRBV6-1 to TRBJ2-1, with TRBD1 matching 7 bases. This CDR3 has 15 amino acids. With 5 bases clipped from V and 2 bases from J, the junction kept 6 bases outside the gene matches. Germline CDR1 is MNHNS and CDR2 is SASEGT. The chain's CDR3 is CASSSGTVPYNEQFF. The CDR3 bases are TGTGCCAGCAGTTCCGGGACAGTACCCTACAATGAGCAGTTCTTC.

V usage is TRBV7-9 and J usage is TRBJ1-1; TRBD1 aligns across 9 bases. In germline, CDR1 is SEHNR, CDR2 FQNEAQ (reference sequence). The V and J ends lost 5 bases and 2 bases, in that order; junction bases with no gene match: 6. The CDR3 extends over 15 amino acids. The CDR3 spells CASSRGTGSNTEAFF. The CDR3 bases are TGTGCCAGCAGCCGGGGGACAGGGTCAAACACTGAAGCTTTCTTT.

This chain links TRBV6-5 with TRBJ1-1; TRBD1 might be the D (6 bases). This CDR3 is 15 amino acids long. Looked up from germline, CDR1 is MNHEY and CDR2 is SVGAGI. Between the trimmed V and J ends, which lost 0 bases and 1 base, there was a span of 9 bases. The DNA of the CDR3 is TGTGCCAGCAGTTACTCGAGGGGACAGAACACTGAAGCTTTCTTT. This codes for CASSYSRGQNTEAFF.

In its sample, this clonotype was seen many times. The chain combines TRBV20-1 with TRBJ2-3; D gene ambiguous. CDR3 size: 13 residues. Deletions cut 3 bases from V and 4 bases from J, with 11 bases between. Per germline, CDR1 DFQATT and CDR2 SNEGSKA (reference sequence). CDR3 sequence reads: CSASSLAADTQYF. In DNA form, the CDR3 reads TGCAGTGCTAGTAGCCTGGCGGCAGATACGCAGTATTTT.

The CDR3 spells CASSYAGTQYSYNSPLHF. Written as DNA, the CDR3 is TGTGCCAGCAGTTACGCCGGGACACAATATTCCTATAATTCACCCCTCCACTTT. The genes are TRBV6-2 or TRBV6-3 and TRBJ1-6, with a weak D call TRBD1 (6 bases). Germline V gene lookup returns CDR1 MNHEY and CDR2 SVGEGT. There are 18 residues in the CDR3. The ends were cut back, 2 bases at V and 1 base at J, with 15 bases in the middle.

The chain recombines TRBV30 with TRBJ2-7; TRBD1 agrees at 11 bases. This CDR3 is 15 amino acids long. Germline assignment: CDR1 GTSNPN and CDR2 SVGIG (reference sequence). J lost 3 bases, V lost 1 base, and 5 bases had no gene match. CDR3 bases: TGTGCCTGGAGTGGGACAGGGGGCCACCTCTACGAGCAGTACTTC. This translates into CAWSGTGGHLYEQYF.

In this sample, this clonotype turned up many times. This chain uses TRBV20-1 with TRBJ2-7; unclear D gene. Per germline, CDR1 DFQATT and CDR2 SNEGSKA (reference sequence). V lost 2 bases and J lost 3, with 14 bases in between. CDR3 size: 14 residues. The CDR3 loop reads CSARSRWQFYEQYF. As DNA, the CDR3 is TGCAGTGCTAGATCCCGGTGGCAGTTCTACGAGCAGTACTTC.

The chain is built from TRBV7-3 and TRBJ2-2; D gene unclear. The CDR3 extends over 15 amino acids. CDR1 is SGHTA, CDR2 FQGTGA, per germline. V lost 1 base, J lost 5 bases, and 11 bases lay in between. This CDR3 reads CASSLNGPRTGELFF. DNA for the CDR3: TGTGCCAGCAGCTTAAACGGGCCCAGGACCGGGGAGCTGTTTTTT.

In this sample, this clonotype turned up a few times. The rearrangement uses TRBV28 and TRBJ2-7, with 9 bases lining up with TRBD1. CDR3 length: 16 residues. CDR1 MDHEN and CDR2 SYDVKM come from the germline V gene. V lost 2 bases to trimming and J lost 3 bases; unmatched junction nucleotides: 8. The CDR3 DNA reads as TGTGCCAGCAGTTTAAACCCCCGGGACAGGGTCTACGAGCAGTACTTC. As protein: CASSLNPRDRVYEQYF.

This clonotype came up many times. V gene TRBV3-1 combines with J gene TRBJ1-6, with D possibly being TRBD1 (5 bases). Germline-derived CDR1 and CDR2 are LGHDT and YNNKEL (reference sequence). The CDR3 has 15 amino acids. V was shortened by 6 bases and J by 10 bases, with 19 bases between the two germline ends. The CDR3 nucleotides are TGTGCCAGCAGTCCTGACAGCTCCCGGAGGTCACCCCTCCACTTT. Its protein is CASSPDSSRRSPLHF.

This clonotype was seen repeatedly, ten times or more. The chain recombines TRBV28 with TRBJ2-7, with D perhaps assigned TRBD1 or TRBD2 (5 bases each). Germline CDR1 is MDHEN and CDR2 is SYDVKM. This CDR3 is built from 17 residues. V was shortened by 3 bases and J by 6 bases, with 24 bases between the two germline ends. As DNA, the CDR3 is TGTGCCAGCAGTTTCCAAAAGGGGTGGACTCCAAGGGGCGAGCAGTACTTC. Translation gives CASSFQKGWTPRGEQYF.